The sequence of this T cell receptor beta chain was determined in a study of chemoradiotherapy in HPV16-positive cancers. The CDR3 has 16 residues. The germline CDR1 and CDR2 sequences are LNHDA and SQIVND (reference sequence). The V and J ends lost 2 bases and 8 bases respectively, with 21 bases between them. Sequencing used immunoSEQ multiplex PCR; TCRdb keeps in-frame clones, though not all of them. The table has about 23,000 clones, 80% to 90% seen once; the top ten hold about 5%. This TCR derives from a human donor with HPV-associated anogenital cancer. The chain combines TRBV19 with TRBJ1-2; D gene ambiguous. Sequenced here: blood, sampled from a patient who underwent chemoradiotherapy. The DNA of the CDR3 is TGTGCCAGTAGTATATTTTCCGACGGAGGGTTGATGGGCTACACCTTC. Encoded protein: CASSIFSDGGLMGYTF.